Shown below are 17 T cell receptor beta chains from a single sample sequenced in a study of long-term antiretroviral therapy in people with HIV. This was the immunoSEQ v3.0 assay at survey level. Clones were read by immunoSEQ multiplex PCR, and TCRdb kept only the in-frame ones, dropping some. The table includes tens of thousands of clones, 93% detected once. The sequencing here drew on unsorted PBMCs, taken about 6.5 years after starting antiretroviral therapy. The source is a middle-aged woman with HIV.

The V gene is TRBV27, the J gene TRBJ1-6; no clear D. CDR1 is MNHEY, CDR2 SMNVEV, per germline (reference sequence). There are 15 residues in the CDR3. Between the trimmed V and J ends, which lost 5 bases and 13 bases, there was a span of 21 bases. The CDR3 reads CASSSDGPKISPLHF. The CDR3 DNA follows: TGTGCCAGCAGTAGCGACGGACCCAAAATTTCGCCCCTCCACTTT.

The J gene is TRBJ2-4, the V gene TRBV29-1; D remains ambiguous. The CDR3 runs 14 residues. V gave up 0 bases and J gave up 3 bases, with 9 bases separating them. Looked up from germline, CDR1 is SQVTM and CDR2 is ANQGSEA. The CDR3 sequence: CSVEDRIGKNIQYF. CDR3 DNA sequence: TGCAGCGTTGAAGACCGGATAGGCAAAAACATTCAGTACTTC. Looking up the rest from reference TRBV29-1 and TRBJ2-4 gives the full variable domain: SAVISQKPSRDICQRGTSLTIQCQVDSQVTMMFWYRQQPGQSLTLIATANQGSEATYESGFVIDKFPISRPNLTFSTLTVSNMSPEDSSIYLCSVEDRIGKNIQYFGAGTRLSVL.

The CDR3 DNA reads as TGTGCCAGTAGTATAAAGGGCGGGTCGGCGGTTGAAGCTTTCTTT. Its protein is CASSIKGGSAVEAFF. The gene calls are TRBV19 and TRBJ1-1; D is unclear. This CDR3 has 15 amino acids. The germline V and J ends were trimmed by 2 bases and 7 bases, with 17 bases remaining between them. Germline V gives CDR1 LNHDA, CDR2 SQIVND (reference sequence).

V and J are TRBV13 and TRBJ2-4, with no clear D. Trimming removed 5 bases from V and 0 bases from J, with 11 bases in between. The CDR3 is made up of 15 amino acids. Germline CDR1 and CDR2: PRHDT and FYEKMQ (reference sequence). CDR3 bases: TGTGCCAGCAGCCCAAGGGATACAGCCAAAAACATTCAGTACTTC. Protein product: CASSPRDTAKNIQYF.

The chain recombines TRBV4-2 with TRBJ2-2, with 8 bases lining up with TRBD2. V lost 1 base and J lost 2; bases outside the gene matches: 3. This CDR3 region has 16 residues. Germline V gene sequence: CDR1 LGHNA, CDR2 YNFKEQ. The CDR3 DNA is TGTGCCAGCAGCCAAGTGGCGGGGGGAAACACCGGGGAGCTGTTTTTT. This translates into CASSQVAGGNTGELFF.

The V gene is TRBV25-1, the J gene TRBJ1-2; D remains unclear. CDR1 is MGHDK, CDR2 SYGVNS, per germline. V was cut by 4 bases and J by 5 bases, with 5 bases left in between. There are 11 residues in the CDR3. The CDR3 nucleotides read TGTGCCAGCAGTGGAGGTTATGGCTACACCTTC. This encodes CASSGGYGYTF.

V usage is TRBV6-6 and J usage is TRBJ1-4, with 8 bases aligning to TRBD1. CDR1 MNHNY and CDR2 SVGAGI come from the germline V gene (reference sequence). This CDR3 contains 16 residues. J gave up 2 bases and V 5 bases, and 7 bases lay outside the gene matches. The CDR3 spells CASSTQGANTNEKLFF. The CDR3 DNA follows: TGTGCCAGCAGTACTCAGGGGGCAAATACTAATGAAAAACTGTTTTTT.

The V gene is TRBV15, the J gene TRBJ2-7, with TRBD1 matching 7 bases. Germline loops: CDR1 LNHNV, CDR2 YYDKDF (reference sequence). The CDR3 extends over 18 amino acids. With 0 bases clipped from V and 5 bases from J, the junction kept 16 bases outside the gene matches. CDR3 in DNA: TGTGCCACCAGCAGAGATGATGCCCCCTTGGCACAGGGGAACGAGCAGTACTTC. Translation: CATSRDDAPLAQGNEQYF.

On this clone: The junction and the germline gene differ at one end; a read error may be behind it. The J gene is TRBJ2-3, the V gene TRBV30, with 8 bases identical to TRBD2. The V gene's germline CDR1 is GTSNPN and CDR2 SVGIG (reference sequence). CDR3 size: 17 residues. The DNA of the CDR3 is TGTGCCTGGAGTCTAGCACGGGGGGGCCTGGGCACAGATACGCATTATTTT. This codes for CAWSLARGGLGTDTHYF.

This clone was counted a single time. The chain employs TRBV10-3 and TRBJ2-7; the match to TRBD1 covers 7 bases. The V gene end was trimmed by 7 bases and the J gene end by 0 bases; junction bases not matched to a gene: 6. Germline CDR1 ENHRY, CDR2 SYGVKD. CDR3 length: 14 residues. For the CDR3, the DNA is TGTGCCATCACCCCGGACAGGAGCTCCTACGAGCAGTACTTC. Protein product: CAITPDRSSYEQYF.

The rearrangement uses TRBV2 and TRBJ1-2; the D gene is possibly TRBD1 (6 bases). Looked up from germline, CDR1 is SNHLY and CDR2 is FYNNEI. The CDR3 length is 15 residues. V was shortened by 2 bases and J by 3 bases, with 13 bases between the two germline ends. CDR3 DNA: TGTGCCAGCAGTGAATCGGGGGGGCTTTACTATGGCTACACCTTC. It specifies CASSESGGLYYGYTF. Together with reference TRBV2 and TRBJ1-2, the CDR3 gives the full variable domain: EPEVTQTPSHQVTQMGQEVILRCVPISNHLYFYWYRQILGQKVEFLVSFYNNEISEKSEIFDDQFSVERPDGSNFTLKIRSTKLEDSAMYFCASSESGGLYYGYTFGSGTRLTVV.

This chain connects TRBV18 to TRBJ1-5; D is unclear. V lost 3 bases and J lost 4, with 10 bases in between. Per germline, CDR1 KGHSH and CDR2 LQKENI. The CDR3 consists of 14 residues. CDR3 amino acids: CASSPVALNQPQHF. The CDR3 bases are TGTGCCAGCTCACCTGTGGCCCTGAATCAGCCCCAGCATTTT.

The chain is built from TRBV29-1 and TRBJ1-1; no clear D gene. This CDR3 comprises 13 residues. V shed 5 bases and J shed 5 bases, with 15 bases lying between them. Germline V gene sequence: CDR1 SQVTM, CDR2 ANQGSEA. CDR3 bases: TGCAGCGTTTTCTGGTCGGGGAAAACTGAAGCTTTCTTT. It encodes CSVFWSGKTEAFF.

V gene TRBV9 combines with J gene TRBJ1-1; no reliable D call. The germline V and J ends were trimmed by 0 bases and 1 base, with 4 bases remaining between them. From germline, CDR1 is SGDLS and CDR2 YYNGEE. The CDR3 loop spans 13 amino acids. The DNA for the CDR3 is TGTGCCAGCAGCGTAGTGACGAACACTGAAGCTTTCTTT. It specifies CASSVVTNTEAFF.

The chain couples TRBV15 to TRBJ1-1, with D tentatively TRBD1 (5 bases). The CDR3 consists of 14 residues. The ends were cut back, 1 base at V and 1 base at J, with 7 bases in the middle. Germline CDR1 and CDR2: LNHNV and YYDKDF (reference sequence). CDR3 protein: CATSRGGWNTEAFF. CDR3 bases: TGTGCCACCAGCAGAGGGGGCTGGAACACTGAAGCTTTCTTT.

This clone was seen just once. The chain employs TRBV5-1 and TRBJ2-3, with 8 bases that match TRBD2. The V and J ends lost 5 bases and 6 bases, in that order; junction bases with no gene match: 8. Germline V lookup: CDR1 SGHRS, CDR2 YFSETQ. The CDR3 sequence is 14 residues long. In nucleotides, the CDR3 is TGCGCCAGCAGAGTGGACGGGGGGGGTGATACGCAGTATTTT. As protein: CASRVDGGGDTQYF.

J is TRBJ2-3 and V is TRBV4-3, with TRBD1 matching 10 bases. Germline V lookup: CDR1 LGHNA, CDR2 YSLEER. With 0 bases clipped from V and 3 bases from J, the junction kept 12 bases outside the gene matches. The CDR3 runs 19 residues. CDR3 sequence (DNA): TGCGCCAGCAGCCAAGATAGCCTACTCGGGACAGGGGATACAGATACGCAGTATTTT. Its protein product is CASSQDSLLGTGDTDTQYF.